This T cell receptor beta chain was recorded in a study of blood T cell repertoires in COVID-19. In the study's own analysis: Amplifying reference gene primers gave estimates of nucleated cell counts. Repertoires were generated with immunoSEQ multiplex PCR, while TCRdb's copy carries only in-frame clones and drops some. The DNA gave D and trimming, while V, J and clone size come from that table. The sample records about 130,000 clones, 86% being singletons. Sequenced sample: peripheral blood. This TCR derives from a woman aged 70-85 years with COVID-19, enrolled during active disease.

The CDR3 DNA follows: TGCGCCAGCAGCGATGACAGGAGTAATAATTCACCCCTCCACTTT. The encoded protein is CASSDDRSNNSPLHF. The genes are TRBV5-1 and TRBJ1-6, with D perhaps TRBD1 (6 bases). Germline CDR1 reads SGHRS; CDR2 reads YFSETQ. The CDR3 contains 15 residues. Trimming stripped 4 bases from V and 5 bases from J, with 13 bases between.